This T cell receptor (beta chain) was documented in a study of identical twins. Trimming removed 4 bases at V and 7 bases at J, with 16 bases between. CDR1 and CDR2 (germline): MNHNS, SASEGT. The CDR3 spans 14 residues. From the 5' RACE reads, TCRdb called clonotypes with MiXCR, one entry per CDR3 protein. The sample consists of 1,800,000 or so distinct CDR3 sequences, less than 35% of them appearing once. Study results and caveats: Models underestimated how often monozygotic twins shared out-of-frame TCR alpha. Cord blood beta clonotypes that were abundant carried fewer insertions, and memory repertoires showed no such trend. Weaker excess twin sharing was seen among beta out-of-frame sequences. Sequences that were out-of-frame, alpha and twin-shared displayed an excess of low generation probability.

On this clonotype itself: Its specificity is unknown.

This chain links TRBV6-1 with TRBJ1-1; D call uncertain. Sequencing used cord blood. The receptor's source is a newborn girl in good health. CDR3 residues: CASSGTRTPDEAFF. The CDR3 DNA reads as TGTGCCAGCAGTGGGACTAGAACACCTGATGAAGCTTTCTTT.